This T cell receptor (beta chain) was sequenced for a study of cytomegalovirus exposure and HLA in healthy donors. Whole-study context: Within an early data release were about 85 million unique TCRs drawn from HLA-typed donors. Study-wide points: Being productive about 90% or about 30% of the time was typical of most TCR beta V segments in an earlier analysis. Common viral pathogens were later found to be apparently linked to several of the most significant clusters. Reports credit the classifier with highly specific, highly sensitive diagnosis of cytomegalovirus status.

The CDR3 sequence is 13 residues long. Per germline, CDR1 MNHNY and CDR2 SVGAGI (reference sequence). Trimming took off 4 bases at V and 4 bases at J, with 8 bases between the two ends. PCR was performed using 60 Vbeta and 13 Jbeta primers. Assay: immunoSEQ multiplex PCR; the TCRdb copy retains only in-frame clones and omits some. The sample lists 150,000 to 200,000 clones; about 85% were seen once. Turning to this clone: Antigen specificity is unknown.

The sample consisted of PBMCs. This TCR came from a male donor in good health and CMV-seropositive. V is TRBV6-6 and J is TRBJ1-5; D not certain. The CDR3, as DNA: TGTGCCAGCAGTTCGGTCCTAAATCAGCCCCAGCATTTT. Its protein product is CASSSVLNQPQHF.